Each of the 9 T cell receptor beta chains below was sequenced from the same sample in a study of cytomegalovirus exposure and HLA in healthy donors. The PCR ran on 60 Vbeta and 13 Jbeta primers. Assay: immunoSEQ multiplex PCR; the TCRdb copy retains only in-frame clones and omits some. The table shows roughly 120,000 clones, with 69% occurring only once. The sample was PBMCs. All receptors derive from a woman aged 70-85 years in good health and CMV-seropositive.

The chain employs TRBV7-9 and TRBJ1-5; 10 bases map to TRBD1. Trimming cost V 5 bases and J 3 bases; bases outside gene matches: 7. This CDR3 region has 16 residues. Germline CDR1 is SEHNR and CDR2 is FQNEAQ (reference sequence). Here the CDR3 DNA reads TGTGCCAGCAGCCCGCGGACAGGGGGTGTCAATCAGCCCCAGCATTTT. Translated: CASSPRTGGVNQPQHF.

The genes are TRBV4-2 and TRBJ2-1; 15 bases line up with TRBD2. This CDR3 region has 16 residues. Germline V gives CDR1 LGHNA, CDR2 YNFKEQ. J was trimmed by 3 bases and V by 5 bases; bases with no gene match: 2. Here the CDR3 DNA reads TGTGCCAGCAGCGGGACTAGCGGGGGGCTCTACAATGAGCAGTTCTTC. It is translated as CASSGTSGGLYNEQFF.

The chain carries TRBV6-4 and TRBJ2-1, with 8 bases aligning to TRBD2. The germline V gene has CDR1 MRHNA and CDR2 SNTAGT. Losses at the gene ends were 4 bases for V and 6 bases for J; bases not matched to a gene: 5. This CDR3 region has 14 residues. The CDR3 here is CASSVGLAGNEQFF. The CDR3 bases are TGTGCCAGCAGTGTGGGGCTAGCGGGCAATGAGCAGTTCTTC.

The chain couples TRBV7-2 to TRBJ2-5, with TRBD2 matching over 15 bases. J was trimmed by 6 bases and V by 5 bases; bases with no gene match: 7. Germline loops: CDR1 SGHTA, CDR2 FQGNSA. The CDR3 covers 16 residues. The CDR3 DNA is TGTGCCAGCAGCCTCGGGACTAGCGGGGGGCAGAAGACCCAGTACTTC. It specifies CASSLGTSGGQKTQYF.

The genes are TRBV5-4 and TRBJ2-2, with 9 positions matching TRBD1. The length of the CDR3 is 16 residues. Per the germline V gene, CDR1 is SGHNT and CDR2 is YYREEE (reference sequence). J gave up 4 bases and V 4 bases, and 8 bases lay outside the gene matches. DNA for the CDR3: TGTGCCAGCAGCGAACCGGGACAGGGCCGCACCGGGGAGCTGTTTTTT. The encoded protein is CASSEPGQGRTGELFF.

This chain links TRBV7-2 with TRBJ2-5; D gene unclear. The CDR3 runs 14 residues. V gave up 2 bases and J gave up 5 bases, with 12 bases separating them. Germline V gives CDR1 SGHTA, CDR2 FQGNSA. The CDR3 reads CASSLWVSLETQYF. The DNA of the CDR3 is TGTGCCAGCAGCTTATGGGTTAGCCTGGAGACCCAGTACTTC.

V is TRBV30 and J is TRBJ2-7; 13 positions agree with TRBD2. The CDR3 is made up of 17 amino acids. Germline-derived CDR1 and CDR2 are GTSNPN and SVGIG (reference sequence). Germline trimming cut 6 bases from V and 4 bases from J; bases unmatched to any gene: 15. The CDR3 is CACKRDSRGLAGYEQYF. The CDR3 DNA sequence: TGTGCCTGTAAAAGGGACAGTAGGGGACTAGCGGGGTACGAGCAGTACTTC.

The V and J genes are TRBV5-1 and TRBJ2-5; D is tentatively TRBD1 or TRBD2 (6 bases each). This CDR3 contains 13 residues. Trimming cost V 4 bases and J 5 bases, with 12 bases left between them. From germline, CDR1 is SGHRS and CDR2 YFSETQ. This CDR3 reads CASSLGGVETQYF. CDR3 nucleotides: TGCGCCAGCAGCCTGGGGGGCGTTGAGACCCAGTACTTC.

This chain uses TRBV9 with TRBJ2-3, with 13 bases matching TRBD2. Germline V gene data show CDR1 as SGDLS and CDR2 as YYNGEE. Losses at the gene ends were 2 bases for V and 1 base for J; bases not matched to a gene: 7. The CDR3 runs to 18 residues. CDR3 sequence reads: CASSVQLGLAGGTDTQYF. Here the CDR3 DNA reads TGTGCCAGCAGCGTTCAATTAGGACTAGCGGGGGGCACAGATACGCAGTATTTT.